What follows describes a single TCR beta chain. What it recognizes is unknown. The data are from a study of Graves' ophthalmopathy and Graves' hyperthyroidism. Transcripts of RNA were the source for amplifying TCR beta CDR3 regions. HTBI primers served in a first-round RT-PCR, which a second-round multiplex PCR followed. TCRdb re-derived calls from the multiplex PCR reads in MiXCR, one entry per CDR3 protein. This sample carries 560,000 or so distinct CDR3 sequences, under 45% of them seen once, and the ten largest clones take around 4%. J gave up 5 bases and V 3 bases, and 6 bases lay outside the gene matches. This CDR3 has 15 amino acids. Germline CDR1 LNHNV, CDR2 YYDKDF (reference sequence). The study, taken as a whole, reports: Most expanded clonotypes in thyroid above 0.001 frequency also showed up in blood.

Newly diagnosed hyperthyroidism donors, aged 18 to 65, duration under 2 months. Pregnancy or lactation, uncontrolled infections and other autoimmune diseases were grounds for excluding patients. Orbital computed tomography, together with clinical symptoms, serum thyroxine, TRAb and thyroid ultrasound, was used for diagnosis. The specimen sequenced was peripheral blood or thyroid tissue (not recorded which). The chain joins TRBV15 to TRBJ2-5; 10 bases map to TRBD2. The receptor comes from an adult man with Graves' hyperthyroidism. The CDR3 DNA follows: TGTGCCACCAGCAGGCATACTAGCGGGGTTGAGACCCAGTACTTC. It is translated as CATSRHTSGVETQYF.